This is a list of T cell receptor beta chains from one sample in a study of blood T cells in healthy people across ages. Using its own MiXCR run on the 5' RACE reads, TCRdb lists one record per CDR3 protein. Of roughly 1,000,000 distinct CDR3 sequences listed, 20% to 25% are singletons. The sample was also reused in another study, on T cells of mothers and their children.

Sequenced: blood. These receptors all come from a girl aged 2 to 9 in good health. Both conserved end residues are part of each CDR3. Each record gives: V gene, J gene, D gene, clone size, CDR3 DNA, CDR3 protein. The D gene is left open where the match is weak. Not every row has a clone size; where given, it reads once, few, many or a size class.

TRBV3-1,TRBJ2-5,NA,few,TGTGCCAGCAGTCCAAGATACCTAGAACAGCTGGGGACCCAGTACTTC,CASSPRYLEQLGTQYF
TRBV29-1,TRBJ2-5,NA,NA,TGCAGCGTTCGGAAATACCAAGAGACCCAGCACTTC,CSVRKYQETQHF
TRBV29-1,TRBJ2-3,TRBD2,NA,TGCAGCGTTGTAGGGCTAGCGGGACTCACAGATACGCAGTATTTT,CSVVGLAGLTDTQYF
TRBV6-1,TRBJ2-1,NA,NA,TGTGCCAGCAGTGAAGTCCCCCCGGTAGAGTTCTTC,CASSEVPPVEFF
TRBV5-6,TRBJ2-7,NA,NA,TGTGCCAGCAGCCTTGCACCGGGTCAAGGGGTCGACGAGCAGTACTTC,CASSLAPGQGVDEQYF
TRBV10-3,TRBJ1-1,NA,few,TGTGCCATCAGTGAAGCAGGCAACCTGGGGAGAAACACTGAAGCTTTCTTT,CAISEAGNLGRNTEAFF
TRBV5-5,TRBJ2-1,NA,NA,TGTGCCAGCAGCCCCCCAGGATTCAATGAGCAGTTCTTC,CASSPPGFNEQFF
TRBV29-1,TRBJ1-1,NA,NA,TGCAGCGTTAAGAGCGGGTACACTGAAGCTTTCTTT,CSVKSGYTEAFF
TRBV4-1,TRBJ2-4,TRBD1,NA,TGCGCCAGCAGCCCCCGACAGGGGGGATACATTCAGTACTTC,CASSPRQGGYIQYF
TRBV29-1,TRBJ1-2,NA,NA,TGCAGCGGACATCCCGGCCCAGGGGAGTATACCTTC,CSGHPGPGEYTF
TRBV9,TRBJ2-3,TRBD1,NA,TGTGCCAGCAGCCAGGCAAGGACAGGGACCTCAGATACGCAGTATTTT,CASSQARTGTSDTQYF
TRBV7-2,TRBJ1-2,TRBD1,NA,TGTGCCAGCAGGACAGTGGGACAGGACTATGGCTACACCTTC,CASRTVGQDYGYTF
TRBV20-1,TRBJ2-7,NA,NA,TGCAGTGCTAGAGCCACCACAGGAGGCCCCTACGAGCAGTACTTC,CSARATTGGPYEQYF
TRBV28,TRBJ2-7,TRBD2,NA,TGTGCCAGCGGTTTGGAACTAGCGCTAACCTACGAGCAGTACTTC,CASGLELALTYEQYF
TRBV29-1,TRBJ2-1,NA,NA,TGCAGGGCTATAGGGGAGTACAATGAGCAGTTCTTC,CRAIGEYNEQFF
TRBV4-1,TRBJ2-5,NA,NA,TGCGCCAGCAGCCGGGCGGCGAGCGAGACCCAGTACTTC,CASSRAASETQYF
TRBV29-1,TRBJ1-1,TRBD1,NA,TGCAGCGTCCTGACAGGGGAGGCGCACGGAGCTTTCTTT,CSVLTGEAHGAFF
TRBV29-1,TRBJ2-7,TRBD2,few,TGCAGCGTTGCCCGGTTACGCCCGGACCGGACTAGCGGGAGCTCCTACGAGCAGTACTTC,CSVARLRPDRTSGSSYEQYF
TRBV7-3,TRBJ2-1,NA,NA,TGTGCCAGCCGCCACGGGGGCGGCAATGAGCAGTTCTTC,CASRHGGGNEQFF
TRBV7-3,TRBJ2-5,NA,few,TGTGCCAGCAGCGTACTACCACAAGAGACCCAGTACTTC,CASSVLPQETQYF
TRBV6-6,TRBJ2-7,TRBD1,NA,TGTGCCAGCAGTCTGGACAGGGGGCAAGGGGAGCAGTACTTC,CASSLDRGQGEQYF
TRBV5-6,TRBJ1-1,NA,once,TGTGCCAGCAGCTTTGAGGGTCCCCTGAACACTGAAGCTTTCTTT,CASSFEGPLNTEAFF
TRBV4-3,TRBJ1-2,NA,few,TGCGCCAGCAGCCAAGATCGAGCGGGATTGGGGGCTTCCTATGGCTACACCTTC,CASSQDRAGLGASYGYTF
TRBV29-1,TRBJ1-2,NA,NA,TGCAGCGTCAGACATCACGGGAAAAATGGCTACACCTTC,CSVRHHGKNGYTF
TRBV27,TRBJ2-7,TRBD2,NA,TGTGCCAGCGGGCTTGGGGGAGGGGTGCGCGAGCAGTACTTC,CASGLGGGVREQYF
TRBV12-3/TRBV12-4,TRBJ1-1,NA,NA,TGTGCCAGCAGCCTTACAGGGCCCACTGAAGCTTTCTTT,CASSLTGPTEAFF
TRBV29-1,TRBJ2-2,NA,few,TGCAGCGTTGAACTCGGCCGATCGAACACCGGGGAGCTGTTTTTT,CSVELGRSNTGELFF
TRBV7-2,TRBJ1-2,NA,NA,TGTGCCAGCAGCTTAGGGGGGGCAGCCTATGGCTACACCTTC,CASSLGGAAYGYTF
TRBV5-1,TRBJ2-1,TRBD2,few,TGCGCCAGCAGCGACGGGGGGGCCCAGTACAATGAGCAGTTCTTC,CASSDGGAQYNEQFF
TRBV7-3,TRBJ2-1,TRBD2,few,TGTGCCAGCAGCTCTAGCGGGGGGCGCCTCCTCCGAAACAATGAGCAGTTCTTC,CASSSSGGRLLRNNEQFF
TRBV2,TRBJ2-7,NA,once,TGTGCCAGCAGTGTCATCCGGGACCCTACCTACGAGCAGTACTTC,CASSVIRDPTYEQYF